The T cell receptor beta chain described here comes from a study of blood T cell repertoires in COVID-19. For the study at large: T cells, B-cell-depleted T cells, or PBMCs supplied cDNA or gDNA.

Study processing details: Amplified reference gene primers provided the basis for estimating nucleated cell counts. The data were produced by immunoSEQ multiplex PCR, yet TCRdb's version contains in-frame clones alone and is incomplete. The V and J calls and clone size were taken over from that table, and D and trimming were inferred from the DNA. The table has 25,000 to 35,000 clones, 70% to 85% seen once; the top ten hold 1.8%. V was trimmed by 2 bases and J by 3 bases, leaving 8 bases between them. The germline CDR1 and CDR2 sequences are MDHEN and SYDVKM. This CDR3 has 13 residues. This clone was recorded once.

V is TRBV28 and J is TRBJ2-7, with D tentatively TRBD1 (5 bases). Sequencing used peripheral blood. The sequence came from a man older than 75 with active or convalescent COVID-19. The CDR3 loop reads CASSLGRVYEQYF. The CDR3 DNA reads as TGTGCCAGCAGTTTAGGCAGGGTCTACGAGCAGTACTTC.